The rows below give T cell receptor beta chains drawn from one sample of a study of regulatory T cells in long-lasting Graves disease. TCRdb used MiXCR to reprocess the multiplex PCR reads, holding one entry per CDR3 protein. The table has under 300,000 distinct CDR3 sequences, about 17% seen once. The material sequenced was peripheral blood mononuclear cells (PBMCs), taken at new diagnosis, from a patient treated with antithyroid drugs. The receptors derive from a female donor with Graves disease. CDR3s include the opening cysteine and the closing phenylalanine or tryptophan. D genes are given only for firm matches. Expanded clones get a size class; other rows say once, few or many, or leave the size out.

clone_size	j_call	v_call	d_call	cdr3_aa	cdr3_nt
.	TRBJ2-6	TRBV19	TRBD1	CASSWTGSSGANVLTF	TGTGCCAGTAGTTGGACAGGGTCCTCTGGGGCCAACGTCCTGACTTTC
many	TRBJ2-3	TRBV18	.	CASFWAERDTQYF	TGTGCCAGCTTTTGGGCCGAGCGGGATACGCAGTATTTT
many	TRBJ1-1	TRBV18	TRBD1	CASSHTGGTEAFF	TGTGCCAGCTCTCATACAGGGGGCACTGAAGCTTTCTTT
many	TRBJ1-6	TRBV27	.	CASSSQQDPYNSPLHF	TGTGCCAGCAGTTCCCAACAGGATCCCTATAATTCACCCCTCCACTTT
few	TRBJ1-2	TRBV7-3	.	CASSSPGGLGYTF	TGTGCCAGCAGCTCCCCAGGAGGGCTCGGCTACACCTTC
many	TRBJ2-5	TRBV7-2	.	CASSSPFRSQETQYF	TGTGCCAGCAGCTCCCCATTTAGATCACAAGAGACCCAGTACTTC
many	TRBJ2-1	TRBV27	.	CASSFEGGRSYNEQFF	TGTGCCAGCAGTTTTGAAGGGGGACGCTCCTACAATGAGCAGTTCTTC
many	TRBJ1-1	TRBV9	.	CASSATTTNTEAFF	TGTGCCAGCAGCGCAACGACAACAAACACTGAAGCTTTCTTT
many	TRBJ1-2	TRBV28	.	CASTWGQFYGYTF	TGTGCCAGTACTTGGGGGCAGTTCTATGGCTACACCTTC
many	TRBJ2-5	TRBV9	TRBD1	CASSAHRDRQETQYF	TGTGCCAGCAGCGCACACCGGGACAGACAAGAGACCCAGTACTTC
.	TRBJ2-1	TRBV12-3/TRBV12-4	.	CASLPREFRYNEQFF	TGTGCCAGCCTTCCCCGGGAGTTCAGGTACAATGAGCAGTTCTTC
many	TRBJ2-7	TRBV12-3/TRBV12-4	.	CATSLSGGISYEQYF	TGTGCCACCTCCCTGTCGGGGGGCATTTCCTACGAGCAGTACTTC
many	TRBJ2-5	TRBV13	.	CASTFADKGQETQYF	TGTGCCAGCACCTTCGCGGACAAGGGCCAAGAGACCCAGTACTTC
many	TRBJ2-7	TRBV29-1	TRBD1	CSARDSQAEQYF	TGCAGCGCTAGGGACAGTCAGGCCGAGCAGTACTTC
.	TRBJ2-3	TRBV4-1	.	CASSPQGRAAGVRTQYF	TGCGCCAGCAGCCCACAAGGCAGGGCAGCCGGGGTCCGTACGCAGTATTTT
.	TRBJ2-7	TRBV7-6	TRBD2	CASSLEAGEYSYEQYF	TGTGCCAGCAGCTTAGAAGCGGGGGAGTATTCCTACGAGCAGTACTTC
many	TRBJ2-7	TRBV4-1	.	CASSQVQDSVSYEQYF	TGCGCCAGCAGCCAAGTACAGGACAGCGTATCCTACGAGCAGTACTTC
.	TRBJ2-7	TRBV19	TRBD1	CASSPRTGAHSYEQYF	TGTGCCAGTAGTCCCCGGACAGGCGCCCACTCCTACGAGCAGTACTTC
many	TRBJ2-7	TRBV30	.	CAWNRGRLTYEQYF	TGTGCCTGGAATCGGGGCAGGCTCACCTACGAGCAGTACTTC
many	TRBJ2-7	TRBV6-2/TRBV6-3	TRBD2	CASSYSAGGAYEQYF	TGTGCCAGCAGTTACTCGGCGGGGGGAGCCTACGAGCAGTACTTC
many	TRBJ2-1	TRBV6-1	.	CAGSEALWGSTGTNEQFF	TGTGCCGGCAGTGAAGCGCTCTGGGGTAGCACCGGGACAAATGAGCAGTTCTTC
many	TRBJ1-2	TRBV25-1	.	CARPLDRTHVYGYTF	TGTGCCAGACCTCTGGATCGGACCCACGTCTATGGCTACACCTTC
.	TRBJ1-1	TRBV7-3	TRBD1	CASSLRGGQKNTEAFF	TGTGCCAGCAGCTTAAGGGGGGGACAGAAGAACACTGAAGCTTTCTTT
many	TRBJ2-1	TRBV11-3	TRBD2	CASSRTSGDYNEQFF	TGTGCCAGCAGCCGGACTAGCGGAGACTACAATGAGCAGTTCTTC
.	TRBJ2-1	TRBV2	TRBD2	CASNDGLADSHNEQFF	TGTGCCAGCAACGATGGACTAGCGGATTCCCACAATGAGCAGTTCTTC
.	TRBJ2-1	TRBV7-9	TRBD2	CASSQVAGRDEQFF	TGTGCCAGCAGCCAAGTAGCGGGAAGGGATGAGCAGTTCTTC
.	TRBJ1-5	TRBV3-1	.	CASSQAGENQPQHF	TGTGCCAGCAGCCAAGCGGGGGAGAATCAGCCCCAGCATTTT
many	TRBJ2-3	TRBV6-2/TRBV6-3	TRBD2	CASSYGLAGYTDTQYF	TGTGCCAGCAGTTACGGACTAGCGGGATACACAGATACGCAGTATTTT
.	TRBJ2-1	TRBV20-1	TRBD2	CSAYTRREGGNGQFF	TGCAGTGCTTATACGCGGCGGGAGGGAGGGAATGGGCAGTTCTTC
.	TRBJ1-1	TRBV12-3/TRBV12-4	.	CASSRDTSGTEAFF	TGTGCCAGCAGTCGGGACACCTCGGGAACTGAAGCTTTCTTT
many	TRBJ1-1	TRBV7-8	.	CASSPSSTGAAFF	TGTGCCAGCAGCCCCTCCTCGACGGGGGCTGCTTTCTTT
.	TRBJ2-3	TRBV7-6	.	CASSQGIDTQYF	TGTGCCAGCAGTCAGGGAATCGATACGCAGTATTTT
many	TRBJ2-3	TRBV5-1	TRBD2	CASSYGQREVADTQYF	TGCGCCAGCAGCTATGGACAGCGGGAGGTGGCAGATACGCAGTATTTT
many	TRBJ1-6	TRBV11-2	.	CASSPLRGQVWLHF	TGTGCCAGCAGCCCACTTCGTGGTCAGGTTTGGCTCCACTTT
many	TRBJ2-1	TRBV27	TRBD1	CASSSGTGFEDEQFF	TGTGCCAGCAGTTCCGGGACAGGGTTTGAGGATGAGCAGTTCTTC
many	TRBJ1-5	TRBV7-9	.	CASSSTDQPQHF	TGTGCCAGCAGTTCGACCGATCAGCCCCAGCATTTT
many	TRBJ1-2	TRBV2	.	CASSETQSGGYTF	TGTGCCAGCAGTGAAACCCAGTCAGGTGGCTACACCTTC
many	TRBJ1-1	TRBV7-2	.	CASSLESQVGTEAFF	TGTGCCAGCAGCTTAGAATCACAGGTCGGAACTGAAGCTTTCTTT
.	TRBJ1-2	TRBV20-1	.	CSAKGGEGYGYTF	TGCAGTGCCAAGGGAGGGGAGGGGTATGGCTACACCTTC
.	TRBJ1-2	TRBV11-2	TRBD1	CASSQELGTAYGYTF	TGTGCCAGCAGCCAAGAATTGGGGACAGCTTATGGCTACACCTTC
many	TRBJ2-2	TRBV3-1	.	CASSQWDSATGELFF	TGTGCCAGCAGCCAATGGGACTCCGCCACCGGGGAGCTGTTTTTT
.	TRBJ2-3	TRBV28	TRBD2	CASEALAGGSTDTQYF	TGTGCCAGCGAGGCCTTAGCGGGGGGAAGCACAGATACGCAGTATTTT
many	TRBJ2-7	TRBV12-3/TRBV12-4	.	CASSSYSSVYEQYF	TGTGCCAGCAGTTCATACTCAAGCGTTTACGAGCAGTACTTC
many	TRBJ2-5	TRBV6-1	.	CASSETAAKETQYF	TGTGCCAGCAGTGAAACGGCAGCCAAAGAGACCCAGTACTTC
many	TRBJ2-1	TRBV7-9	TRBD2	CASSLGSGSRNEQFF	TGTGCCAGCAGCTTGGGTAGCGGGAGTCGGAATGAGCAGTTCTTC
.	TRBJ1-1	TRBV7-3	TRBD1	CASRGQGGALGTEAFF	TGTGCCAGCAGGGGACAGGGTGGGGCCCTGGGCACTGAAGCTTTCTTT
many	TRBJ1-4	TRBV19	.	CASSTADQGQKLFF	TGTGCCAGTAGTACCGCGGATCAGGGTCAAAAACTGTTTTTT
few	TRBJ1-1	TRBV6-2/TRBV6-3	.	CASSYGVGSGVTEAFF	TGTGCCAGCAGTTACGGTGTTGGTTCGGGTGTTACTGAAGCTTTCTTT
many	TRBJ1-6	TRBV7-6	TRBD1	CASSLAPTGIGSPLHF	TGTGCCAGCAGCTTAGCCCCGACAGGGATTGGTTCACCCCTCCACTTT
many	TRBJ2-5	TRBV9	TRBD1	CASSPKGTGTPGETQYF	TGTGCCAGCAGCCCTAAGGGGACAGGGACCCCCGGAGAGACCCAGTACTTC
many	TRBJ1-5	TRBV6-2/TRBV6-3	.	CASRQGSGVVSNQPQHF	TGTGCCAGCAGACAGGGTTCAGGGGTGGTTAGCAATCAGCCCCAGCATTTT
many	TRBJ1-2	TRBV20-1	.	CSVNTYGGYTF	TGCAGTGTAAACACCTATGGTGGCTACACCTTC
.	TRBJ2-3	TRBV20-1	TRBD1	CSTGDRGLTDTQYF	TGCAGTACAGGGGACAGGGGGCTCACAGATACGCAGTATTTT
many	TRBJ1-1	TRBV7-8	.	CASSPVRGVTEAFF	TGTGCCAGCAGCCCAGTCCGGGGCGTCACTGAAGCTTTCTTT
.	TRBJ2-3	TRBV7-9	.	CANSWGGSTDTQYF	TGTGCCAACAGCTGGGGCGGTAGCACAGATACGCAGTATTTT
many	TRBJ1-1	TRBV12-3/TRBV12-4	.	CASSLVKTEAFF	TGTGCCAGCAGTTTAGTGAAGACTGAAGCTTTCTTT
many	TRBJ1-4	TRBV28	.	CASSWLIQGATNEKLFF	TGTGCCAGCAGTTGGTTAATACAGGGTGCAACTAATGAAAAACTGTTTTTT